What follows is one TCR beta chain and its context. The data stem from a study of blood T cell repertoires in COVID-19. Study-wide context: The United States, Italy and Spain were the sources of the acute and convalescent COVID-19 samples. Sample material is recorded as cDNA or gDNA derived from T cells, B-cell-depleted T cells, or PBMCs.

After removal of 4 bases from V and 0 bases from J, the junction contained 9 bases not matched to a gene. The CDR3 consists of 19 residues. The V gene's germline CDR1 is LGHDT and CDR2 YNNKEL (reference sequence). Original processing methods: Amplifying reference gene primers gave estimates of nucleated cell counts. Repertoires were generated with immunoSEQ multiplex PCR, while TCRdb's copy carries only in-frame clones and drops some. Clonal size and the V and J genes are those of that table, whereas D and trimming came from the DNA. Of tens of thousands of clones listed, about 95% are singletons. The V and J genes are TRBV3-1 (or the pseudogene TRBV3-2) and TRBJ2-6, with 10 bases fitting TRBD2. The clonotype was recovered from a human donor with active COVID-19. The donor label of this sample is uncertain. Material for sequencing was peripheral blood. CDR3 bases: TGTGCCAGCAGCCTGACACTAGCGGGACGAGTCTCTGGGGCCAACGTCCTGACTTTC. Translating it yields CASSLTLAGRVSGANVLTF.